What follows is one TCR beta chain and its context. Authors' analysis steps: Amplification from reference gene primers served as the basis for estimated nucleated cell counts. Sequencing used immunoSEQ multiplex PCR; TCRdb keeps in-frame clones, though not all of them. Clone size and the V and J calls come from that table; the DNA yielded D and trimming. The profile shows under 300,000 clones, about 85% of them singletons. The data were obtained in a study of blood T cell repertoires in COVID-19. The wider study: Samples of COVID-19 (acute and convalescent) were obtained from the United States, Italy and Spain. T cells, B-cell-depleted T cells, or PBMCs provided the cDNA or gDNA that served as material.

V was trimmed by 5 bases and J by 7 bases, leaving 17 bases between them. The CDR3 length is 14 residues. Germline CDR1 SGHAT, CDR2 FQNNGV. The genes are TRBV11-2 and TRBJ2-5, with a possible D match to TRBD2 (6 bases). The sequenced sample consisted of peripheral blood. This receptor was identified in a man aged 18 to 29 with active or convalescent COVID-19. The CDR3 DNA sequence: TGTGCCAGCAGCAACCGGGACTCCCTTACGACCCAGTACTTC. This translates into CASSNRDSLTTQYF.